Listed below are T cell receptor beta chains from one sample, sequenced in a study of blood T cell repertoires in COVID-19. Measured with immunoSEQ multiplex PCR; TCRdb has only the in-frame clones, and not every one. The sample has around 130,000 clones; about 84% are singletons. Sequencing was performed on peripheral blood. These TCRs come from a woman aged 55-70 years with acute or convalescent COVID-19. CDR3s include the opening cysteine and the closing phenylalanine or tryptophan. A D gene is named only where the DNA matches it firmly. The listing skips clone size in some rows; elsewhere it reads once, few, many or a size class.

d_call,v_call,j_call,clone_size,cdr3_nt,cdr3_aa
TRBD1,TRBV7-2,TRBJ1-4,-,TGTGCCAGCAGCCCCCTCTACAGGGGTGAAAAACTGTTTTTT,CASSPLYRGEKLFF
TRBD1,TRBV24-1,TRBJ1-4,few,TGTGCCACCAGTGATTCAGGACAGGGTAATGAAAAACTGTTTTTT,CATSDSGQGNEKLFF
-,TRBV5-8,TRBJ1-1,-,TGTGCCAGCAGCTCCACGGTTCGCAACACTGAAGCTTTCTTT,CASSSTVRNTEAFF
-,TRBV24-1,TRBJ1-1,-,TGTGCCACCAGAGCCCGACGCGGGACGGAGGACACTGAAGCTTTCTTT,CATRARRGTEDTEAFF
-,TRBV7-9,TRBJ1-6,few,TGTGCCAGCAAACAGAATAATTCACCCCTCCACTTT,CASKQNNSPLHF
-,TRBV29-1,TRBJ2-4,-,TGCAGCGTTTCCCGAGAACGACAGCAAGGAATTCAGTACTTC,CSVSRERQQGIQYF
-,TRBV30,TRBJ1-2,few,TGTGCCTGGAGTGTACAGGGCTATGGCTACACCTTC,CAWSVQGYGYTF
-,TRBV10-1,TRBJ2-3,once,TGCGCCAGCAGTGAGCAGGTTGGTGCCCCAGCCACAGATACGCAGTATTTT,CASSEQVGAPATDTQYF
TRBD1,TRBV5-4,TRBJ1-2,-,TGTGCCAGCAGCTTGGACTTCAGGGGGCTCCTCTTCGGCTATGGCTACACCTTC,CASSLDFRGLLFGYGYTF
-,TRBV2,TRBJ1-1,-,TGTGCCAGCGCGGACTTTCCCTACACTGAAGCTTTCTTT,CASADFPYTEAFF
-,TRBV6-5,TRBJ1-3,-,TGTGCCAGCAGTCCCGGACAGCACTCCGGAAACACCATATATTTT,CASSPGQHSGNTIYF
-,TRBV6-2/TRBV6-3,TRBJ1-5,-,TGTGCCAGCAGTTACACAGGATATCAGCCCCAGCATTTT,CASSYTGYQPQHF
TRBD1,TRBV9,TRBJ1-6,-,TGTGCCAGCAGCGTAAAGGGGGCGGATTCACCCCTCCACTTT,CASSVKGADSPLHF
-,TRBV6-5,TRBJ1-2,-,TGTGCCAGCAGTCCACAGGGAAACTATGGCTACACCTTC,CASSPQGNYGYTF
TRBD1,TRBV5-1,TRBJ1-1,-,TGCGCCAGCAGCCCACAGACAGGGGCCGCCCGATCTGAAGCTTTCTTT,CASSPQTGAARSEAFF
TRBD1,TRBV28,TRBJ2-7,-,TGTGCCAGCTCAGGGGGCTACGAGCAGTACTTC,CASSGGYEQYF
TRBD1,TRBV10-3,TRBJ1-2,-,TGTGCCATCAGTGCCCAAGTAGGGGGACAGGGGGCGCTGGATGGCTACACCTTC,CAISAQVGGQGALDGYTF
-,TRBV5-4,TRBJ1-2,-,TGTGCCAGCAGCAATCGAGACAAAGACACCTTC,CASSNRDKDTF